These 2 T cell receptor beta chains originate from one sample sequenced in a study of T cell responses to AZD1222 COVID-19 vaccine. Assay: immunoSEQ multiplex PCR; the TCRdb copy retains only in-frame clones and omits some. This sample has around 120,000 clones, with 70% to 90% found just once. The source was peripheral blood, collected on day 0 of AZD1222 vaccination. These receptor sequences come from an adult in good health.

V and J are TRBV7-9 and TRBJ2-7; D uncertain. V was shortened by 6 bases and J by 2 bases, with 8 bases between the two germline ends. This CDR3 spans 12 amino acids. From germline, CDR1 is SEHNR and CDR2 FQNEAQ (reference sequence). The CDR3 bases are TGTGCCAGCAGTCCAGATACCTACGAGCAGTACTTC. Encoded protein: CASSPDTYEQYF.

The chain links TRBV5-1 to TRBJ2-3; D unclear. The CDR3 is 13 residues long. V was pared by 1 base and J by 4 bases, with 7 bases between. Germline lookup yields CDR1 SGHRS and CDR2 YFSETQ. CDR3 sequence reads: CASSLTPPDTQYF. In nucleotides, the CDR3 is TGCGCCAGCAGCTTGACTCCCCCAGATACGCAGTATTTT.